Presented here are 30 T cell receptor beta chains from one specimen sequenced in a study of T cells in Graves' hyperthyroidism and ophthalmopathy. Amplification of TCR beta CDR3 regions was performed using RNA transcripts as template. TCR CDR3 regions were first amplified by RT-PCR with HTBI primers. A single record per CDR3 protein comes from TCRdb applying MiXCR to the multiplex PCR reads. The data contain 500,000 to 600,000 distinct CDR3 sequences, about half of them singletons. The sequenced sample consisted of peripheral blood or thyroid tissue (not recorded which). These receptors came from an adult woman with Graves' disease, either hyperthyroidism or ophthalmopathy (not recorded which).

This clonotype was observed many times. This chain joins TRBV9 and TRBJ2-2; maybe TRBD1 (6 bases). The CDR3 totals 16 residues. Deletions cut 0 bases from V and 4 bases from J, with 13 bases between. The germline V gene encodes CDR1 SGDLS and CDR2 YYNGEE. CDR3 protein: CASSVGGGVSTGELFF. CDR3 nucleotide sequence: TGTGCCAGCAGCGTAGGAGGGGGAGTTAGCACCGGGGAGCTGTTTTTT.

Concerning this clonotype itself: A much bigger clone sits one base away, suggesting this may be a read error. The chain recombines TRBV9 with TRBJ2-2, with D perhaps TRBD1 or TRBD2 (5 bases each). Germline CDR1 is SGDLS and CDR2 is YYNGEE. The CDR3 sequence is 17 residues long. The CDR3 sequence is CVSSAGSGLSGAGELFF. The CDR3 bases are TGTGTCAGCAGCGCAGGGTCAGGGCTATCCGGGGCCGGGGAGCTGTTTTTT. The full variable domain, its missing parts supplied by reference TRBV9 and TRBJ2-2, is DSGVTQTPKHLITATGQRVTLRCSPRSGDLSVYWYQQSLDQGLQFLIQYYNGEERAKGNILERFSAQQFPDLHSELNLSSLELGDSALYFCVSSAGSGLSGAGELFFGEGSRLTVL.

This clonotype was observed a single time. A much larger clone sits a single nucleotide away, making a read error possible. The CDR3 nucleotides read TGTGGCAGCAGTGATGACGGAGACTGGCAGTACTTC. Translation gives CGSSDDGDWQYF. This rearrangement joins TRBV2 to TRBJ2-7; no reliable D call. CDR1 is SNHLY, CDR2 FYNNEI, per germline. There are 12 residues in the CDR3.

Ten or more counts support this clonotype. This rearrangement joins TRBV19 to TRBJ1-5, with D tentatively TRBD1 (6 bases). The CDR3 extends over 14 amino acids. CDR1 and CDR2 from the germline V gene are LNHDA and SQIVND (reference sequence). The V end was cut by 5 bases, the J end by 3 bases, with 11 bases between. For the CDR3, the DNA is TGTGCCAGTAGTGTGGGACAACTCAATCAGCCCCAGCATTTT. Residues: CASSVGQLNQPQHF.

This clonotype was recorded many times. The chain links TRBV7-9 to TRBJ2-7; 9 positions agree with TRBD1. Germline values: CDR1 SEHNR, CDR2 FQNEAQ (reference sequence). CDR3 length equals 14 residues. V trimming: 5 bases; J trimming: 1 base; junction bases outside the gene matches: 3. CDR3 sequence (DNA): TGTGCCAGCAGCACCGGACAGGGGTCCTACGAGCAGTACTTC. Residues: CASSTGQGSYEQYF.

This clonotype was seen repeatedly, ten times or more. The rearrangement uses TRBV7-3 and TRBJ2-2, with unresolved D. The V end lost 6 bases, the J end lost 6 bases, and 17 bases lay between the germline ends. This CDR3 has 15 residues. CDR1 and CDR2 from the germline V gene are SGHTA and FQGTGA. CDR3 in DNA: TGTGCCAGCAGTATAGGGCTATTTCCGGCCGGGGAGCTGTTTTTT. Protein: CASSIGLFPAGELFF.

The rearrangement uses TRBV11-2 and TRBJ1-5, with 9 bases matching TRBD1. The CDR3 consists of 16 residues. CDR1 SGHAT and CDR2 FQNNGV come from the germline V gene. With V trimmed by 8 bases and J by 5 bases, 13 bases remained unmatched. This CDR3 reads CASSLKQGAMDQPQHF. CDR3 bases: TGTGCCAGCTCCCTTAAACAGGGGGCTATGGATCAGCCCCAGCATTTT.

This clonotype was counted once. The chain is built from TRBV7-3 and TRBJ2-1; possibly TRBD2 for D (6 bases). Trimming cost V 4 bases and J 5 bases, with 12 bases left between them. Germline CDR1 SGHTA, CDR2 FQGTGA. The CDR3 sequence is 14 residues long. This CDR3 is CASSSSGPDNEQFF. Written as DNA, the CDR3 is TGTGCCAGCAGCTCAAGCGGGCCAGACAATGAGCAGTTCTTC.

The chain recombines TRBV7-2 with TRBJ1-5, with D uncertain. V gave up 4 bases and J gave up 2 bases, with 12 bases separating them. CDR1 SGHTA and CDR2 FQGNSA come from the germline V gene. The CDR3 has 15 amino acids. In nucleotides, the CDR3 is TGTGCCAGCAGCTCAAGCGGGCTCGGCAATCAGCCCCAGCATTTT. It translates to CASSSSGLGNQPQHF. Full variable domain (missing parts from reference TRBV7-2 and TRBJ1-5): GAGVSQSPSNKVTEKGKDVELRCDPISGHTALYWYRQSLGQGLEFLIYFQGNSAPDKSGLPSDRFSAERTGGSVSTLTIQRTQQEDSAVYLCASSSSGLGNQPQHFGDGTRLSIL.

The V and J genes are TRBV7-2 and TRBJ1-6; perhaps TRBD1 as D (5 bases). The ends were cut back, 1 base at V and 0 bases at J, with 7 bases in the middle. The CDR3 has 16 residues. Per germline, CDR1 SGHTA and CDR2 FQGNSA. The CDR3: CASSLEGSSYNSPLHF. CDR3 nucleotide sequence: TGTGCCAGCAGCTTAGAGGGGAGCTCCTATAATTCACCCCTCCACTTT. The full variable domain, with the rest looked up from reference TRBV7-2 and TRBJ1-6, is GAGVSQSPSNKVTEKGKDVELRCDPISGHTALYWYRQSLGQGLEFLIYFQGNSAPDKSGLPSDRFSAERTGGSVSTLTIQRTQQEDSAVYLCASSLEGSSYNSPLHFGNGTRLTVT.

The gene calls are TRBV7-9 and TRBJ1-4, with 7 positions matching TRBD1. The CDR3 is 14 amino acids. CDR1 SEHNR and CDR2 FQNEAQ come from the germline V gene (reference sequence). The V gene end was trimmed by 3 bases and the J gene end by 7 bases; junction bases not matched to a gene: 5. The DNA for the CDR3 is TGTGCCAGCAGCTTGGAGGGGGCGGCTGAAAAACTGTTTTTT. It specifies CASSLEGAAEKLFF.

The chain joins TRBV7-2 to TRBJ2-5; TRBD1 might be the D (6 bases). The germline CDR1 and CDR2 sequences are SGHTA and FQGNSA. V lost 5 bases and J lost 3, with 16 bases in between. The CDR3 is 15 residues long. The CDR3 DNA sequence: TGTGCCAGCAGCATCGGACAGATAGAGAAAGAGACCCAGTACTTC. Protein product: CASSIGQIEKETQYF.

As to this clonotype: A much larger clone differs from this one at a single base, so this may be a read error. Written as DNA, the CDR3 is TGCAGTGCTAGTGTACTAGCGGGAGAAAAAGAGACCCAGTGCTTC. This translates into CSASVLAGEKETQCF. The chain uses TRBV20-1 and TRBJ2-5; 11 positions match TRBD2. Germline V lookup: CDR1 DFQATT, CDR2 SNEGSKA (reference sequence). CDR3 length: 15 residues.

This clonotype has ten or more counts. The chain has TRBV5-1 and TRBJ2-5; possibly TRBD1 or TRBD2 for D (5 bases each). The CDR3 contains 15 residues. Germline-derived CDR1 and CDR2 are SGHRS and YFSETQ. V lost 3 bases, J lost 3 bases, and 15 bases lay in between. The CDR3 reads CASSSTGTKEETQYF. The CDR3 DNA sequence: TGCGCCAGCAGCTCAACCGGGACCAAGGAAGAGACCCAGTACTTC.

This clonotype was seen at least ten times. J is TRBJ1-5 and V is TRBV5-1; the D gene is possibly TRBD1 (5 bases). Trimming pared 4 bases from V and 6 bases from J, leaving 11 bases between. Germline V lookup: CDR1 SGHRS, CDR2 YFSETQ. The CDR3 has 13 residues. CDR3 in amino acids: CASSPGGAQPQHF. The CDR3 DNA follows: TGCGCCAGCAGCCCGGGCGGGGCTCAGCCCCAGCATTTT. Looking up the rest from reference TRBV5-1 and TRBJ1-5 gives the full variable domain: KAGVTQTPRYLIKTRGQQVTLSCSPISGHRSVSWYQQTPGQGLQFLFEYFSETQRNKGNFPGRFSGRQFSNSRSEMNVSTLELGDSALYLCASSPGGAQPQHFGDGTRLSIL.

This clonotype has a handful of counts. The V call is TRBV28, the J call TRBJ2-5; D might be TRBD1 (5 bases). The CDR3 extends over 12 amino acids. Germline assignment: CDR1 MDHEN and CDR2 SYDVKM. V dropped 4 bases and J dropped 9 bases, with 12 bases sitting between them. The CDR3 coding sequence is TGTGCCAGCAGTTCCCCCCTCAGGGCCCAGTACTTC. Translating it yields CASSSPLRAQYF. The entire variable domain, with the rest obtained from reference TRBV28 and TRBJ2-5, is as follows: DVKVTQSSRYLVKRTGEKVFLECVQDMDHENMFWYRQDPGLGLRLIYFSYDVKMKEKGDIPEGYSVSREKKERFSLILESASTNQTSMYLCASSSPLRAQYFGPGTRLLVL.

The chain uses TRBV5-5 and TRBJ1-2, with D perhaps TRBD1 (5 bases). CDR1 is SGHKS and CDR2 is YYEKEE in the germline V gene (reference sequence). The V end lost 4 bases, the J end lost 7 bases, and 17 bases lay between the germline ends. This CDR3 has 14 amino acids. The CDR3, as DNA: TGTGCCAGCAGCCCGAAGGGGAGGGCGTCTGGCTACACCTTC. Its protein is CASSPKGRASGYTF. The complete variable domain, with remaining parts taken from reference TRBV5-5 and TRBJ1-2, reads DAGVTQSPTHLIKTRGQQVTLRCSPISGHKSVSWYQQVLGQGPQFIFQYYEKEERGRGNFPDRFSARQFPNYSSELNVNALLLGDSALYLCASSPKGRASGYTFGSGTRLTVV.

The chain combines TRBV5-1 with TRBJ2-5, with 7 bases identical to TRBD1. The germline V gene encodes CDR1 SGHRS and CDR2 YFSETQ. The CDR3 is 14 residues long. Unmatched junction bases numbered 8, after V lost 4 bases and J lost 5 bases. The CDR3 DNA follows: TGCGCCAGCAGCCTGGCCCTCAGGGGGGAGACCCAGTACTTC. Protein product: CASSLALRGETQYF.

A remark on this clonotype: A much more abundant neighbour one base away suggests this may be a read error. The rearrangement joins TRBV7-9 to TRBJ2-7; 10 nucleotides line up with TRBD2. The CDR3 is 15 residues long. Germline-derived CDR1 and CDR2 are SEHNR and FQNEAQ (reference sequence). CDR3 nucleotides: TGTGCCAGCAGCCCTAGCGGGGGTGAATCCTACGAGCAGTGCTTC. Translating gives CASSPSGGESYEQCF.

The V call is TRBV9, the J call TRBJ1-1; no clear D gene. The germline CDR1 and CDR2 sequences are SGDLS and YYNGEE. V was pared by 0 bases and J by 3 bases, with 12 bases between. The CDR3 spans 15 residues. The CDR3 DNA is TGTGCCAGCAGCGTAGAGGTCGGCCCCTACACTGAAGCTTTCTTT. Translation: CASSVEVGPYTEAFF.

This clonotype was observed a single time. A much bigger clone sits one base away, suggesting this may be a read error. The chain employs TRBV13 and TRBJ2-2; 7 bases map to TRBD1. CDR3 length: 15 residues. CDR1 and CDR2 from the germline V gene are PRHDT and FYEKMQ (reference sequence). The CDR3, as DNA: TGCGCCAGCAGCATAAGACAGGGTAGCACCAGGGAGCTGTTTTTT. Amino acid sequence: CASSIRQGSTRELFF.

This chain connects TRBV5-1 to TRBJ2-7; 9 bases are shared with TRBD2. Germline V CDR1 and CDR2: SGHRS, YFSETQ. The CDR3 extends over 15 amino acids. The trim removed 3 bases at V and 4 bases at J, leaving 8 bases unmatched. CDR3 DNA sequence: TGCGCCAGCAGCTCCATGGCTAGCGGGGTATACGAGCAGTACTTC. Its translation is CASSSMASGVYEQYF.

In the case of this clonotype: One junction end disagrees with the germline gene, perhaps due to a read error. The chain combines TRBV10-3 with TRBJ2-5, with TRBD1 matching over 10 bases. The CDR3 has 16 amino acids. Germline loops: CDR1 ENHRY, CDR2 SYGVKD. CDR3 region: CASSFNGGTGDLTQYF. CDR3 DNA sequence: TGTGCCAGCAGTTTTAACGGCGGGACAGGGGATTTGACCCAGTACTTC.

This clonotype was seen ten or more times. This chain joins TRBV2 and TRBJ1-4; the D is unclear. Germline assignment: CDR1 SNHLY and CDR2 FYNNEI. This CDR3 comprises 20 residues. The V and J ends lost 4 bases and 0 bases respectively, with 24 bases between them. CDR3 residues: CASSGELEISGSATNEKLFF. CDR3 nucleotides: TGTGCCAGCAGTGGAGAATTAGAAATTTCGGGTTCAGCAACTAATGAAAAACTGTTTTTT.

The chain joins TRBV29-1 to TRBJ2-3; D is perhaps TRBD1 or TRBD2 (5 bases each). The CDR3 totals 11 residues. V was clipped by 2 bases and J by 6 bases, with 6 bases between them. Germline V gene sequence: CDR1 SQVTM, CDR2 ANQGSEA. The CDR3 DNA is TGCAGCGTTGAATGGGGGGATACGCAGTATTTT. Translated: CSVEWGDTQYF.

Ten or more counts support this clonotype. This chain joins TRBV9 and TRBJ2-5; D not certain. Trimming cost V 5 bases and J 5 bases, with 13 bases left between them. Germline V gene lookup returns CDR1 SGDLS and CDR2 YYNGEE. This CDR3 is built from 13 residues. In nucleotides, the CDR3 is TGTGCCAGCAGTGCTGGCCTGTTGGAGACCCAGTACTTC. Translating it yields CASSAGLLETQYF.

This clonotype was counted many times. CDR3 bases: TGTGCCAGTTCCGGGACAGAAGAGACCCAGTACTTC. Translated, it gives CASSGTEETQYF. The chain couples TRBV7-9 to TRBJ2-5, with 7 bases identical to TRBD1. CDR1 SEHNR and CDR2 FQNEAQ come from the germline V gene (reference sequence). The CDR3 is made up of 12 amino acids. V lost 9 bases and J lost 3; bases outside the gene matches: 4.

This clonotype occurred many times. The CDR3: CASSLARSTSGNTIYF. As DNA, the CDR3 is TGTGCCAGCAGCTTAGCCAGGTCGACCTCTGGAAACACCATATATTTT. The chain uses TRBV7-9 and TRBJ1-3; D is unclear. Trimming took 0 bases from V and 0 from J, leaving 9 bases between them. The germline V gene encodes CDR1 SEHNR and CDR2 FQNEAQ (reference sequence). CDR3 size: 16 residues.

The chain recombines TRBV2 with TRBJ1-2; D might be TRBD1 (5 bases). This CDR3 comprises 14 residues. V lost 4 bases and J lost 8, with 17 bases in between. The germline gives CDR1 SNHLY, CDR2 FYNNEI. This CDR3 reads CASSATGGDSGYTF. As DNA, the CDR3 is TGTGCCAGCAGTGCCACCGGGGGGGACTCCGGCTACACCTTC.

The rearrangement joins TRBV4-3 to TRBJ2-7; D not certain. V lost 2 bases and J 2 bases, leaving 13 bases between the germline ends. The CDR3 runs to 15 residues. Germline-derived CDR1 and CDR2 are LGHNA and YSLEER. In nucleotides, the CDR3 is TGCGCCAGCAGCCAATCACAGTCCCACACCTACGAGCAGTACTTC. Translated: CASSQSQSHTYEQYF.